Shown below are 10 T cell receptor beta chains from a single sample sequenced in a study of CD8 T cells in Susac syndrome. Random hexamers were used to reverse transcribe about 0.45 to 1 ug of RNA. TCRdb re-called the immunoSEQ multiplex PCR reads with MiXCR, one entry per CDR3 protein. This table has some 160,000 distinct CDR3 sequences, 92% appearing once. Material for sequencing was CD4+ T cells from PBMCs. Every receptor here comes from a human donor in good health.

This chain connects TRBV7-8 to TRBJ2-2, with 11 positions matching TRBD2. The V segment lost 5 bases and the J segment 5 bases; nucleotides outside the gene matches: 7. The germline CDR1 and CDR2 sequences are SGHVS and FQNEAQ. CDR3 length: 16 amino acids. CDR3: CASSLILAGVTGELFF. The CDR3 bases are TGTGCCAGCAGCCTTATACTAGCGGGGGTAACCGGGGAGCTGTTTTTT.

The J gene is TRBJ2-5, the V gene TRBV25-1; the D gene is possibly TRBD2 (7 bases). Germline assignment: CDR1 MGHDK and CDR2 SYGVNS. The CDR3 contains 14 residues. With 7 bases removed from V and 7 bases from J, the gap between germline ends came to 19 bases. As DNA, the CDR3 is TGTGCCAGCAACCCCTCGGGGGGCATCGTGACCCAGTACTTC. The encoded protein is CASNPSGGIVTQYF.

The V call is TRBV20-1, the J call TRBJ2-7; 10 bases agree with TRBD1. The CDR3 has 13 residues. V shed 3 bases and J 5 bases; nucleotides not matched to a gene: 4. CDR1 DFQATT and CDR2 SNEGSKA come from the germline V gene (reference sequence). CDR3 region: CSASDRGRDEQYF. In nucleotides, the CDR3 is TGCAGTGCTAGCGACAGGGGGCGAGACGAGCAGTACTTC.

V usage is TRBV11-2 and J usage is TRBJ2-1, with D possibly matching TRBD1 (6 bases). This CDR3 spans 14 amino acids. V shed 5 bases and J shed 1 base, with 9 bases lying between them. Germline lookup yields CDR1 SGHAT and CDR2 FQNNGV. The CDR3 DNA reads as TGTGCCAGCAGCAGACAGGAGTCCTACAATGAGCAGTTCTTC. It encodes CASSRQESYNEQFF.

V gene TRBV18 combines with J gene TRBJ2-3, with 9 bases matching TRBD1. CDR1 is KGHSH, CDR2 LQKENI, per germline. The trim removed 3 bases at V and 2 bases at J, leaving 3 bases unmatched. The CDR3 extends over 15 amino acids. The CDR3 region has the DNA TGTGCCAGCTCACCCCGGGACAGGGCCACAGATACGCAGTATTTT. Residues: CASSPRDRATDTQYF.

This sequence joins TRBV19 and TRBJ1-5, with 9 positions matching TRBD1. Germline CDR1 LNHDA, CDR2 SQIVND (reference sequence). V dropped 4 bases and J dropped 7; count of bases not matched to a gene: 8. This CDR3 spans 15 amino acids. The chain's CDR3 is CASSTPTGGRQPQHF. The CDR3 DNA reads TGTGCCAGTAGTACCCCGACAGGGGGAAGGCAGCCCCAGCATTTT.

A remark on this clonotype: Sequence at one end of the junction differs from germline and may be a read error. V gene TRBV29-1 combines with J gene TRBJ2-2; D is possibly TRBD1 (6 bases). The CDR3 runs to 12 residues. CDR1 is SQVTM, CDR2 ANQGSEA, per germline. The CDR3 nucleotides read TGCAGCGTTGACAGGGGCACCGGGGAGCTTTTTTTT. Translated, it gives CSVDRGTGELFF.

The genes are TRBV19 and TRBJ1-3, with a tentative D call TRBD1 (5 bases). This CDR3 region has 15 residues. The ends were cut back, 3 bases at V and 0 bases at J, with 9 bases in the middle. Germline CDR1 and CDR2: LNHDA and SQIVND (reference sequence). In DNA form, the CDR3 reads TGTGCCAGTAGTATGGAAGACAGCTCTGGAAACACCATATATTTT. Amino acid sequence: CASSMEDSSGNTIYF.

In its sample, this clonotype was seen a few times. V and J are TRBV6-5 and TRBJ2-7; tentatively, D is TRBD1 (5 bases). V was cut by 2 bases and J by 4 bases, with 9 bases left in between. CDR1 and CDR2 from the germline V gene are MNHEY and SVGAGI. This CDR3 is 13 amino acids long. CDR3 region: CASSYDSTYEQYF. For the CDR3, the DNA is TGTGCCAGCAGTTACGACAGCACATACGAGCAGTACTTC.

CDR3 nucleotide sequence: TGCAGTGCCCCCAGGCAGGGAGGGATGGGAGATACGCAGTATTTT. It codes for CSAPRQGGMGDTQYF. The rearrangement links TRBV20-1 to TRBJ2-3, with 7 positions matching TRBD2. The CDR3 has 15 amino acids. Germline V lookup: CDR1 DFQATT, CDR2 SNEGSKA (reference sequence). Trimming at V came to 6 bases and at J to 5 bases, leaving 14 bases not matched to a gene.